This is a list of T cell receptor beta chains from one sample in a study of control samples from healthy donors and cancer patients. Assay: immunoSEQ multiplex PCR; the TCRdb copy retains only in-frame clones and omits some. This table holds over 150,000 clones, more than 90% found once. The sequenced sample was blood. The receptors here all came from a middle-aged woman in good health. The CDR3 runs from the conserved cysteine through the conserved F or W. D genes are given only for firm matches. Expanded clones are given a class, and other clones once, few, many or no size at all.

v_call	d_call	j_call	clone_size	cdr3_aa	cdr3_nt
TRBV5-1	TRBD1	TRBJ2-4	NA	CASSQTGSLAKNIQYF	TGCGCCAGCAGCCAGACAGGGTCCCTAGCCAAAAACATTCAGTACTTC
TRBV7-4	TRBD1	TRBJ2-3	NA	CAIIWTGFGTELDTQYF	TGTGCCATCATATGGACAGGGTTTGGGACAGAATTAGATACGCAGTATTTT
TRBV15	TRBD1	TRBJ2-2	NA	CATSSDRANTGELFF	TGTGCCACCAGCTCGGACAGGGCAAACACCGGGGAGCTGTTTTTT
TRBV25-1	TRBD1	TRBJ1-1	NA	CASSPGTGVTEAFF	TGTGCCAGCAGTCCCGGGACAGGGGTCACTGAAGCTTTCTTT
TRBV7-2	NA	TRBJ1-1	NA	CASSLGANTEAFF	TGTGCCAGCAGCTTAGGAGCAAACACTGAAGCTTTCTTT
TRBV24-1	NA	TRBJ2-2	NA	CATRQGNTGELFF	TGTGCCACCAGGCAGGGAAACACCGGGGAGCTGTTTTTT
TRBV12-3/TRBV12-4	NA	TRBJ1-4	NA	CARRRGGDEKLFF	TGTGCCCGCAGGCGGGGGGGGGATGAAAAACTGTTTTTT
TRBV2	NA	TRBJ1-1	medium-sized	CASGIGDTEAFF	TGTGCCAGCGGGATTGGGGACACTGAAGCTTTCTTT
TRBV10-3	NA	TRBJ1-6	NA	CAIQDSGDSPLHF	TGTGCCATCCAGGATTCAGGGGATTCACCCCTCCACTTT
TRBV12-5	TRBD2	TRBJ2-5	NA	CASGLGTSGGVIQETQYF	TGTGCTAGTGGTTTGGGGACTAGCGGGGGGGTTATTCAAGAGACCCAGTACTTC
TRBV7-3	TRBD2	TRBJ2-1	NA	CASSLGLAPNEQFF	TGTGCCAGCAGCTTAGGACTAGCCCCCAATGAGCAGTTCTTC
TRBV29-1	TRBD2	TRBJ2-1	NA	CSAAAGGSYNEQFF	TGCAGCGCCGCAGCGGGGGGTTCCTACAATGAGCAGTTCTTC
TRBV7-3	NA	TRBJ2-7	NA	CASSLRNETTASEQYF	TGTGCCAGCAGCTTAAGAAACGAGACAACGGCATCCGAGCAGTACTTC
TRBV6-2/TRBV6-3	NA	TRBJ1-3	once	CASSYVGNTIYF	TGTGCCAGCAGTTACGTCGGAAACACCATATATTTT
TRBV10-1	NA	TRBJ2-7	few	CASSEMGGQPYEQYF	TGCGCCAGCAGTGAGATGGGGGGTCAACCCTACGAGCAGTACTTC
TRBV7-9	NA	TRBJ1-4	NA	CASSSRQEPTNEKLFF	TGTGCCAGCAGCTCGAGACAGGAACCAACTAATGAAAAACTGTTTTTT
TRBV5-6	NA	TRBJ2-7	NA	CASSLSWGAEQYF	TGTGCCAGCAGCCTCTCCTGGGGGGCGGAGCAGTACTTC
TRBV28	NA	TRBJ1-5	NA	CASRAGGFRNQPQHF	TGTGCCAGCAGGGCGGGTGGATTTCGCAATCAGCCCCAGCATTTT
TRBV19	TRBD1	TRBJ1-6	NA	CASSIANRGLSPLHF	TGTGCCAGTAGTATAGCCAACAGGGGGCTTTCACCCCTCCACTTT
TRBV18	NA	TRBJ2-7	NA	CASSPTGSYEQYF	TGTGCCAGCTCACCAACAGGCTCCTACGAGCAGTACTTC
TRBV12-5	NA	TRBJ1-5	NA	CASGLPPRDRNFNQPQHF	TGTGCTAGTGGTTTGCCGCCCCGGGACCGCAACTTCAATCAGCCCCAGCATTTT
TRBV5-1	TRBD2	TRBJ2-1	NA	CASTLADYSYNEQFF	TGCGCCAGCACTCTAGCGGACTATTCCTACAATGAGCAGTTCTTC
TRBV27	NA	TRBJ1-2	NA	CASKLRARGHGYTF	TGTGCCAGCAAGCTCCGGGCAAGGGGACATGGCTACACCTTC
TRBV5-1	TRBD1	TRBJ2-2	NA	CASSLWQGATGELFF	TGCGCCAGCAGCTTGTGGCAGGGGGCGACCGGGGAGCTGTTTTTT
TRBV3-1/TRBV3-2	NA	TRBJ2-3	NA	CASSQDHPGPYTDTQYF	TGTGCCAGCAGCCAAGATCATCCGGGGCCTTACACAGATACGCAGTATTTT
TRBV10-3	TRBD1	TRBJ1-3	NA	CAIRGDRPF	TGTGCCATCAGGGGGGACAGGCCCTTT